The 30 T cell receptor beta chains in this list originate from one sample, sequenced in a study of blood T cells in healthy people across ages. The second PCR ran about 6 to 12 cycles with a sample-barcoded 5' primer and J-beta primers. Each CDR3 protein gets one entry after TCRdb re-called the 5' RACE reads with MiXCR. This table holds about 1.5 million distinct CDR3 sequences, about 42% found once. The sample was blood. These TCRs come from a woman under 30 in good health.

This clonotype has a handful of counts. This chain links TRBV10-3 with TRBJ2-7; 8 bases align to TRBD1. The CDR3 spans 14 residues. Trimming removed 6 bases from V and 1 base from J; junction bases left unmatched: 5. Per the germline V gene, CDR1 is ENHRY and CDR2 is SYGVKD. The CDR3: CAIRTGTGSYEQYF. As DNA, the CDR3 is TGTGCCATCAGGACCGGGACAGGATCCTACGAGCAGTACTTC.

This clonotype was found a few times. The chain recombines TRBV4-3 with TRBJ1-2; 7 bases are a match to TRBD1. Germline V gene data show CDR1 as LGHNA and CDR2 as YSLEER. The CDR3 is made up of 16 amino acids. V trimming: 4 bases; J trimming: 4 bases; junction bases outside the gene matches: 12. CDR3 loop: CASSPSPGRGLYGYTF. The DNA for the CDR3 is TGCGCCAGCAGCCCCTCCCCGGGGAGGGGGCTCTATGGCTACACCTTC.

The chain is built from TRBV10-3 and TRBJ2-5, with D possibly matching TRBD1 (6 bases). The germline V and J ends were trimmed by 2 bases and 0 bases, with 10 bases remaining between them. The CDR3 covers 15 residues. Germline V gene data show CDR1 as ENHRY and CDR2 as SYGVKD. The CDR3 sequence: CAISERGTNQETQYF. The DNA of the CDR3 is TGTGCCATCAGTGAGAGGGGGACAAACCAAGAGACCCAGTACTTC.

A few counts support this clonotype. The chain combines TRBV7-9 with TRBJ2-2; no clear D. V dropped 5 bases and J dropped 4 bases, with 14 bases sitting between them. CDR1 and CDR2 (germline): SEHNR, FQNEAQ (reference sequence). This CDR3 contains 15 residues. This chain's CDR3 is CASSPPDGSTGELFF. CDR3 bases: TGTGCCAGCAGCCCGCCGGACGGCAGCACCGGGGAGCTGTTTTTT.

This clonotype was recorded a few times. The chain is built from TRBV5-1 and TRBJ1-1; D uncertain. Germline lookup yields CDR1 SGHRS and CDR2 YFSETQ. This CDR3 region has 14 residues. The V and J ends lost 6 bases and 1 base respectively, with 13 bases between them. The CDR3 DNA sequence: TGCGCCAGCACCACGGACTTTGAGAACACTGAAGCTTTCTTT. Its translation: CASTTDFENTEAFF.

The sample holds a few counts of this clonotype. The chain combines TRBV7-2 with TRBJ1-2; TRBD1 matches at 7 bases. With V trimmed by 4 bases and J by 4 bases, 6 bases remained unmatched. The CDR3 sequence is 14 residues long. Germline CDR1 SGHTA, CDR2 FQGNSA. The CDR3 DNA sequence: TGTGCCAGCAGCTCCCGGGACAGCATCTATGGCTACACCTTC. This sequence encodes CASSSRDSIYGYTF.

The CDR3 DNA follows: TGTGCCTGGAGTAGGTCCCCTTCCTACGAGCAGTACTTC. It encodes CAWSRSPSYEQYF. V and J are TRBV30 and TRBJ2-7; no clear D. V lost 2 bases to trimming and J lost 1 base, with 9 bases between them. There are 13 residues in the CDR3. CDR1 and CDR2 (germline): GTSNPN, SVGIG (reference sequence). The full variable domain, completed using reference TRBV30 and TRBJ2-7, is SQTIHQWPATLVQPVGSPLSLECTVEGTSNPNLYWYRQAAGRGLQLLFYSVGIGQISSEVPQNLSASRPQDRQFILSSKKLLLSDSGFYLCAWSRSPSYEQYFGPGTRLTVT.

The rearrangement joins TRBV5-1 to TRBJ2-3; D perhaps matches TRBD2 (6 bases). The CDR3 sequence is 13 residues long. The ends were cut back, 6 bases at V and 4 bases at J, with 12 bases in the middle. The germline CDR1 and CDR2 sequences are SGHRS and YFSETQ. CDR3 sequence reads: CASIGLSPDTQYF. The CDR3 coding sequence is TGCGCCAGCATCGGACTATCCCCAGATACGCAGTATTTT.

The table lists this clonotype with many counts. CDR3 nucleotide sequence: TGCAGTGCTAGAGTTCCTAGCACAGATACGCAGTATTTT. Protein sequence: CSARVPSTDTQYF. This chain uses TRBV20-1 with TRBJ2-3; D gene uncertain. This CDR3 spans 13 amino acids. CDR1 is DFQATT and CDR2 is SNEGSKA in the germline V gene (reference sequence). The V and J ends lost 1 base and 0 bases respectively, with 5 bases between them.

V gene TRBV7-2 combines with J gene TRBJ2-1; 14 bases are shared with TRBD2. The CDR3 is 16 residues long. V shed 4 bases and J 8 bases; nucleotides not matched to a gene: 7. In germline, CDR1 is SGHTA, CDR2 FQGNSA. The CDR3 region has the DNA TGTGCCAGCAGCTGGGGGACTAGCGGGAGTTACGATGAGCAGTTCTTC. This codes for CASSWGTSGSYDEQFF.

V gene TRBV29-1 combines with J gene TRBJ1-2; D not certain. From germline, CDR1 is SQVTM and CDR2 ANQGSEA. The CDR3 length is 13 residues. With 6 bases removed from V and 0 bases from J, the gap between germline ends came to 11 bases. The CDR3 sequence: CSVDPQANYGYTF. As DNA, the CDR3 is TGCAGCGTCGACCCACAAGCTAACTATGGCTACACCTTC.

This clonotype came up a few times. V gene TRBV11-2 combines with J gene TRBJ2-6; D is ambiguous. This CDR3 spans 14 amino acids. V was cut by 0 bases and J by 4 bases, with 4 bases left in between. Germline values: CDR1 SGHAT, CDR2 FQNNGV. The CDR3 loop reads CASSLDTGANVLTF. The CDR3, as DNA: TGTGCCAGCAGCTTAGATACAGGGGCCAACGTCCTGACTTTC.

This clonotype has more than one count but fewer than ten. This rearrangement joins TRBV12-3 or TRBV12-4 to TRBJ2-7; 7 bases map to TRBD1. This CDR3 contains 16 residues. The junction had 10 bases not matched to a gene; V was cut back by 5 bases and J by 0 bases. CDR3 sequence reads: CASSTKDRLSSYEQYF. CDR3 bases: TGTGCCAGCAGTACCAAGGACAGGTTGAGCTCCTACGAGCAGTACTTC.

This clonotype was detected a few times. This sequence joins TRBV5-1 and TRBJ2-5; no clear D gene. The CDR3 has 13 residues. Per the germline V gene, CDR1 is SGHRS and CDR2 is YFSETQ. Trimming removed 8 bases from V and 7 bases from J, with 18 bases in between. The CDR3 bases are TGCGCCAGAAGCACTGGACCATCCCGGACCCAGTACTTC. Translation: CARSTGPSRTQYF.

This clonotype occurred a few times. The chain's CDR3 is CSVHQGDGETQYF. CDR3 bases: TGCAGCGTACACCAGGGAGACGGAGAGACCCAGTACTTC. This sequence joins TRBV29-1 and TRBJ2-5, with D perhaps assigned TRBD1 or TRBD2 (5 bases each). CDR3 size: 13 residues. V dropped 6 bases and J dropped 4 bases, with 15 bases sitting between them. From germline, CDR1 is SQVTM and CDR2 ANQGSEA.

V usage is TRBV7-2 and J usage is TRBJ2-5; the D gene could be TRBD1 or TRBD2 (6 bases each). The CDR3 length is 14 residues. Per the germline V gene, CDR1 is SGHTA and CDR2 is FQGNSA. V lost 6 bases and J lost 5, with 16 bases in between. The CDR3 here is CASSVGGPGETQYF. The CDR3 DNA is TGTGCCAGCAGTGTAGGGGGGCCCGGGGAGACCCAGTACTTC.

This chain links TRBV7-2 with TRBJ2-3; D could derive from TRBD1 or TRBD2 (5 bases each). Germline loops: CDR1 SGHTA, CDR2 FQGNSA. V lost 0 bases to trimming and J lost 6 bases, with 25 bases between them. The CDR3 sequence is 19 residues long. CDR3 sequence: CASSLAPFGAGAIRDTQYF. The CDR3 DNA follows: TGTGCCAGCAGCTTAGCCCCTTTTGGGGCGGGCGCTATCCGGGATACGCAGTATTTT. The variable domain in full, with the rest retrieved from reference TRBV7-2 and TRBJ2-3, is GAGVSQSPSNKVTEKGKDVELRCDPISGHTALYWYRQSLGQGLEFLIYFQGNSAPDKSGLPSDRFSAERTGGSVSTLTIQRTQQEDSAVYLCASSLAPFGAGAIRDTQYFGPGTRLTVL.

A few counts support this clonotype. This sequence joins TRBV2 and TRBJ2-1; either TRBD1 or TRBD2 may supply D (5 bases each). This CDR3 comprises 15 residues. Trimming cost V 1 base and J 6 bases, with 13 bases left between them. Germline V lookup: CDR1 SNHLY, CDR2 FYNNEI. Written as DNA, the CDR3 is TGTGCCAGCAGTGAAGAGGTGGGGGAGACCAATGAGCAGTTCTTC. Amino acids: CASSEEVGETNEQFF.

V usage is TRBV20-1 and J usage is TRBJ1-3, with no clear D. Germline assignment: CDR1 DFQATT and CDR2 SNEGSKA (reference sequence). Trimming cost V 0 bases and J 0 bases, with 6 bases left between them. The CDR3 contains 14 residues. CDR3 region: CSARDAASGNTIYF. For the CDR3, the DNA is TGCAGTGCTAGAGATGCCGCCTCTGGAAACACCATATATTTT.

This clonotype appeared a single time. This chain links TRBV2 with TRBJ2-1, with 7 bases that match TRBD2. The DNA end is more similar to TRBJ2-7, so the J call may be wrong. The CDR3 sequence is 15 residues long. The germline V gene has CDR1 SNHLY and CDR2 FYNNEI. The CDR3 DNA reads as TGTGCCAGCAGTGAAGGTAGCGGGCGACCCAATGAGCAGTACTTC. This gives the protein CASSEGSGRPNEQYF.

The J gene is TRBJ1-5, the V gene TRBV4-3, with 7 bases aligning to TRBD1. There are 16 residues in the CDR3. In germline, CDR1 is LGHNA, CDR2 YSLEER. Trimming removed 1 base from V and 5 bases from J; junction bases left unmatched: 8. CDR3 coding DNA: TGCGCCAGCAGCCAAGGCCGGGACAGACCTTATCAGCCCCAGCATTTT. Protein product: CASSQGRDRPYQPQHF.

A word on this clonotype: One end of the junction fails to match germline, which may point to a read error. The chain uses TRBV25-1 and TRBJ1-6; TRBD1 agrees at 7 bases. The CDR3 has 15 amino acids. Germline loops: CDR1 MGHDK, CDR2 SYGVNS. The CDR3 DNA sequence: TGTGTCAGCAGTGCGCAGGGGGTGGGGGTTTCACCCCTCCACTTT. This sequence encodes CVSSAQGVGVSPLHF. The full variable domain, with the rest looked up from reference TRBV25-1 and TRBJ1-6, is EADIYQTPRYLVIGTGKKITLECSQTMGHDKMYWYQQDPGMELHLIHYSYGVNSTEKGDLSSESTVSRIRTEHFPLTLESARPSHTSQYLCVSSAQGVGVSPLHFGNGTRLTVT.

V gene TRBV7-9 combines with J gene TRBJ2-1; D unresolved. This CDR3 has 14 residues. V lost 3 bases and J 4 bases, leaving 10 bases between the germline ends. Germline assignment: CDR1 SEHNR and CDR2 FQNEAQ (reference sequence). The CDR3 DNA sequence: TGTGCCAGCAGCTTCGCGCAGGCTTACAATGAGCAGTTCTTC. This codes for CASSFAQAYNEQFF.

Turning to this clonotype: This could be a read error, since a much larger clone is one nucleotide away. V and J are TRBV7-2 and TRBJ2-7, with D perhaps matching TRBD1 (5 bases). Germline V gives CDR1 SGHTA, CDR2 FQGNSA. V dropped 4 bases and J dropped 2 bases, with 15 bases sitting between them. CDR3 length: 15 residues. In DNA, the CDR3 is TGTGCCAGCAGCTGCCAGGGCACTACCCCCTACGAGCAGTACTTC. Translation gives CASSCQGTTPYEQYF.

The V and J genes are TRBV3-1 and TRBJ2-3, with 7 bases fitting TRBD2. J was trimmed by 1 base and V by 6 bases; bases with no gene match: 4. CDR1 LGHDT and CDR2 YNNKEL come from the germline V gene (reference sequence). The CDR3 runs 14 residues. CDR3 coding DNA: TGTGCCAGCAGACAAAGCGGGGGCACAGATACGCAGTATTTT. Encoded protein: CASRQSGGTDTQYF.

The genes are TRBV20-1 and TRBJ1-6, with D unresolved. This CDR3 region has 13 residues. The V end lost 6 bases, the J end lost 8 bases, and 14 bases lay between the germline ends. In germline, CDR1 is DFQATT, CDR2 SNEGSKA (reference sequence). The DNA of the CDR3 is TGCAGTGCCAAAACTGGGATCGATTCACCCCTCCACTTT. This codes for CSAKTGIDSPLHF.

V is TRBV29-1 and J is TRBJ1-1; weak D call: TRBD1 (6 bases). V shed 4 bases and J shed 6 bases, with 30 bases lying between them. CDR1 is SQVTM and CDR2 is ANQGSEA in the germline V gene. This CDR3 region has 18 residues. The CDR3 region is CSVVGGQSVRHGFAEAFF. The DNA for the CDR3 is TGCAGCGTTGTGGGTGGACAGTCGGTAAGGCACGGTTTCGCTGAAGCTTTCTTT.

This clonotype has only a few counts. This chain uses TRBV18 with TRBJ2-7; 7 bases align to TRBD2. Germline CDR1 reads KGHSH; CDR2 reads LQKENI. The junction had 9 bases not matched to a gene; V was cut back by 1 base and J by 0 bases. The CDR3 runs to 17 residues. This chain's CDR3 is CASSPLPGTTSSYEQYF. CDR3 coding DNA: TGTGCCAGCTCACCACTACCCGGGACTACCAGCTCCTACGAGCAGTACTTC.

V usage is TRBV14 and J usage is TRBJ2-1, with 13 bases fitting TRBD2. Germline CDR1 SGHDN, CDR2 FVKESK. The trim removed 4 bases at V and 7 bases at J, leaving 4 bases unmatched. This CDR3 has 15 residues. The CDR3 DNA reads TGTGCCAGCAGCCTATGGACTAGCGGGAGAAATGAGCAGTTCTTC. It specifies CASSLWTSGRNEQFF.

There are a few counts of this clonotype. This chain connects TRBV5-1 to TRBJ1-1; D ambiguous. The ends were cut back, 4 bases at V and 5 bases at J, with 15 bases in the middle. The CDR3 sequence is 14 residues long. Germline lookup yields CDR1 SGHRS and CDR2 YFSETQ. CDR3 region: CASSPIDKRTEAFF. CDR3 DNA sequence: TGCGCCAGCAGCCCCATCGACAAGCGGACTGAAGCTTTCTTT.